This T cell receptor (beta chain) was recorded in a study of T cell responses to AZD1222 COVID-19 vaccine listed by TCRdb under 2021. Regarding the study in general: A total of 230 or so trial participants underwent TCR sequencing, of whom nearly 210 received two doses of AZD1222 and some 25 received two doses of the MenACWY control vaccine. Trial participants were enrolled by age into 18-55, 56-69 and 70-plus year subgroups, with 148, 28 and 57 TCR-sequenced participants respectively. Beyond this particular receptor, the publication reports: Most participants were white British and females outnumbered males, and the authors suggested that clonal diversity may have been underestimated. Nearly half of unique spike-specific TCRs reportedly recognized epitopes outside regions mutated in the B.1.351 and B.1.1.7 variants. Spike-specific TCR breadth and depth rose significantly after two AZD1222 doses compared with day 0 and with MenACWY recipients. Because no samples from the day 14 peak response were available, repertoires could be characterized only after the peak T cell response. Only five or six AZD1222 recipients were SARS-CoV-2 seropositive at baseline, limiting conclusions about previously exposed vaccinees. The vaccine-associated CD4 TCRs covered the entire spike protein, and the dominant responses fell in regions 160-218 and 743-854. The 56-69-year group was small, and its depth increase did not reach significance, likely because of low power.

With respect to this clone: There is no known antigen for this receptor. Base qualities were left out, and no much larger clone turns up one base away.

Explained via the paper, the time point label denotes: about 28 days (+/-7) after the second vaccine dose. AZD1222 recipients whose second dose came at about 4 weeks and those whose second dose came at about 12 weeks were combined into one group, since spike-specific TCR depth and breadth did not differ between the two schedules. The vaccinee samples were drawn from two UK trials, COV001 and COV002, one of which was a single-blind randomized controlled phase 2/3 trial testing AZD1222 (ChAdOx1 nCoV-19) in healthy adults. Trial participant PBMC samples were collected at day 0 and day 28 after the second dose for TCRbeta chain sequencing. The CDR3 regions of human TCRbeta chains were subjected to immunosequencing. The original pipeline was this. TCRs in the repertoires were compared against a reference library of SARS-CoV-2-specific TCRs that had been generated with the MIRA antigen-specificity platform. Breadth meant the fraction of unique TCRs that were SARS-CoV-2-associated, whereas depth meant the fraction of total T cells that were SARS-CoV-2-associated. Using the MIRA data, every spike-specific TCR was mapped to the spike region that the TCR reacted to and assigned to either a CD4 or a CD8 class. Log10-transformed breadth and depth values were compared by one-way ANOVA with Sidak's multiple comparisons tests. Drawn from immuneACCESS, this table holds only the in-frame rearrangements with V and J called that TCRdb kept. Clones are partly lost; checked studies trace under half to an unresolved V gene and leave the rest unexplained. Clonal size and the V and J genes are those of that table, whereas D and trimming came from the DNA. This sample has roughly 120,000 clones in its table, and around 87% of those were observed once. Roughly 4.3% of the sample goes to the ten largest clones.

The source is an adult who received the AZD1222 COVID-19 vaccine. Sample: peripheral blood, taken 28 days after the second AZD1222 dose.

The DNA is as follows: TGTGCCAGCAGCCCCCGACTAGCGGGCAATCAAAATGAGCAGTTCTTC. Its coded protein is CASSPRLAGNQNEQFF. The sequence links TRBV3-1 (or the pseudogene TRBV3-2) to TRBJ2-1; 10 junctional bases match TRBD2. The CDR3 contains 16 residues, cysteine and phenylalanine counted. Only the CDR3 portion is preserved as DNA: 48 bases, with reading frame beginning at the first base. Trimming takes 4 bases off V and 7 bases off J; junction bases not matched to a gene: 10. The germline V gene (reference sequence) supplies CDR1 LGHDT and CDR2 YNNKEL.